Many counts were recorded for the clone carrying this TCR beta chain. Antigen: not known. This sample was taken from a study of CD8 T cells in ankylosing spondylitis. Regarding the study as a whole: Disease-linked clones bore a CD8+ phenotype, appearing relatively rarely in peripheral blood.

Libraries for TCR beta were made by quantitative 5'-RACE with molecular barcodes. TCRdb fed the 5' RACE reads into MiXCR, producing one record per CDR3 protein. The data contain 200,000 or so distinct CDR3 sequences, approximately 24% of them singletons. V shed 6 bases, J shed 3 bases, and the junction held 4 bases outside the gene matches. CDR1 is SGHAT, CDR2 FQNNGV, per germline. This CDR3 is 13 amino acids long. The sample was blood, either unsorted or a sorted T cell fraction (not recorded which). The rearrangement uses TRBV11-2 and TRBJ2-5, with TRBD1 matching over 7 bases. This TCR was sampled from a male donor with ankylosing spondylitis or in good health (not recorded which). The CDR3 here is CASSYDREETQYF. Here the CDR3 DNA reads TGTGCCAGCAGTTACGACAGGGAAGAGACCCAGTACTTC.